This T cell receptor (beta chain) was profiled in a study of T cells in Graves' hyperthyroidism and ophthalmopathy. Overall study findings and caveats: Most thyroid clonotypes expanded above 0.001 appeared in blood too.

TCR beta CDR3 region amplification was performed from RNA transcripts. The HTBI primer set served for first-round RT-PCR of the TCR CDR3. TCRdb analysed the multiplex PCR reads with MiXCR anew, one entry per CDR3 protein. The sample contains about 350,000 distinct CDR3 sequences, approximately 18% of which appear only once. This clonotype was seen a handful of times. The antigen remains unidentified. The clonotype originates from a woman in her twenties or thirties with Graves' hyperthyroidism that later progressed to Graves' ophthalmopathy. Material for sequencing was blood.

Here the CDR3 DNA reads TGTGCCAGCAGCGCAGGGAGGGCCGGTGAGCAGTTCTTC. Amino acid sequence: CASSAGRAGEQFF. The chain recombines TRBV27 with TRBJ2-1; 7 bases are shared with TRBD2. CDR3 size: 13 residues. CDR1 is MNHEY and CDR2 is SMNVEV in the germline V gene (reference sequence). J was trimmed by 9 bases and V by 6 bases; bases with no gene match: 8.